This TCR beta chain was documented in a study of shared clonotypes between healthy human individuals. General study points: Sampling covered blood only; tissue repertoires likely differ.

Naive CD8 cells were CD45RO-negative, positively selected for CCR7, excluding terminally differentiated effector memory CD45RA+ cells. Donors, without exception, were Caucasian adults residing in Nashville, Tennessee. A remark on this clone: As yet, its antigen is unknown.

Evenly divided among several immunoSEQ plates was the genomic DNA of each subset. Generated by immunoSEQ multiplex PCR, the TCRdb table keeps only in-frame clones and is missing some. The top ten hold around 24% of the sample, which has about 820,000 clones, around 92% seen once. In germline, CDR1 is SQVTM, CDR2 ANQGSEA. V was pared by 7 bases and J by 7 bases, with 12 bases of the junction left unmatched. This CDR3 comprises 14 residues. The sample taken for sequencing was naive CD8+ T cells sorted from blood. The gene calls are TRBV29-1 and TRBJ1-2; 10 bases match TRBD1. This clonotype originated in a man younger than 45 in good health. The CDR3 region has the DNA TGCAGCGCCCGGAAGGTTGACAGGGGGCCTGGCTACACCTTC. This translates into CSARKVDRGPGYTF. The full variable domain, completed using reference TRBV29-1 and TRBJ1-2, is SAVISQKPSRDICQRGTSLTIQCQVDSQVTMMFWYRQQPGQSLTLIATANQGSEATYESGFVIDKFPISRPNLTFSTLTVSNMSPEDSSIYLCSARKVDRGPGYTFGSGTRLTVV.